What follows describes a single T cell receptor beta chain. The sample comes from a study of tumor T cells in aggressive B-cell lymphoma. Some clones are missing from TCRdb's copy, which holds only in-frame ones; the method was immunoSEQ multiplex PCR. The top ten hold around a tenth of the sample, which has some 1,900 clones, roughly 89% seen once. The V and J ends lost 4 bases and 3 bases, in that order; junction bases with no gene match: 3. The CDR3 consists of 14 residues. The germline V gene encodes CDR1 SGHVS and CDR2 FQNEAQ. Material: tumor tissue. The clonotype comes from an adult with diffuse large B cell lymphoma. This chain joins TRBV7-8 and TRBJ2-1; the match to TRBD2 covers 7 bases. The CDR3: CASSSWTSYNEQFF. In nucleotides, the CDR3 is TGTGCCAGCAGCTCATGGACTAGCTACAATGAGCAGTTCTTC.